The clone carrying this T cell receptor beta chain was detected ten times or more. Its antigen is undetermined. In the library, individual cDNA molecules carried attached unique molecular identifiers. Each CDR3 protein gets one entry after TCRdb re-called the 5' RACE reads with MiXCR. Among 30,000 or so distinct CDR3 sequences listed, 3.9% were seen once. These data belong to a study of early T cells in non-severe SARS-CoV-2 infection. The wider study: Sequencing used unsorted whole-blood bulk RNA, so chains lack pairing. Findings of the study overall: Clonotype matching in VDJdb favored anti-spike CD8 responses and did not capture private and CD4 specificities.

Trimming at V came to 6 bases and at J to 7 bases, leaving 16 bases not matched to a gene. The germline V gene has CDR1 SEHNR and CDR2 FQNEAQ (reference sequence). This CDR3 has 18 amino acids. The sample consisted of whole blood. The rearrangement uses TRBV7-9 and TRBJ2-1; 12 nucleotides align to TRBD2. This receptor was identified in an adult who was a healthcare worker with PCR-confirmed SARS-CoV-2 infection or an uninfected control (not recorded which). The CDR3, as DNA: TGTGCCAGCAGGCTTCCCCCCCGACTAGCGGGAGCCAGGAATGAGCAGTTCTTC. It codes for CASRLPPRLAGARNEQFF. Complete variable domain (other parts from reference TRBV7-9 and TRBJ2-1): DTGVSQNPRHKITKRGQNVTFRCDPISEHNRLYWYRQTLGQGPEFLTYFQNEAQLEKSRLLSDRFSAERPKGSFSTLEIQRTEQGDSAMYLCASRLPPRLAGARNEQFFGPGTRLTVL.